A single sample gave rise to the 7 T cell receptor beta chains below, sequenced in a study of shared clonotypes between healthy human individuals. Sequenced by immunoSEQ multiplex PCR; TCRdb stores in-frame clones only, minus some. The sample has approximately 510,000 clones; more than 65% are singletons. The sample consisted of PBMCs. These receptors all come from a woman aged 40 to 49 in good health. Some clones in this sample may be carry-over from other donors' samples.

In regard to this clone: In the same sample, other DNA sequences code for this CDR3. This chain uses TRBV9 with TRBJ2-3; D possibly corresponds to TRBD2 (5 bases). CDR3 length: 16 amino acids. Trimming took 0 bases from V and 1 from J, leaving 12 bases between them. Germline lookup yields CDR1 SGDLS and CDR2 YYNGEE. The CDR3 coding sequence is TGTGCCAGCAGCGTAGGGACTGGCCCCGGCACAGATACGCAGTATTTT. Translation gives CASSVGTGPGTDTQYF.

The count of this clone is one. The rearrangement joins TRBV9 to TRBJ2-7; TRBD2 might be the D (5 bases). The CDR3 consists of 15 residues. Germline CDR1 is SGDLS and CDR2 is YYNGEE. V was clipped by 0 bases and J by 4 bases, with 14 bases between them. The CDR3 nucleotides read TGTGCCAGCAGCGTAGGGGAAGGGTCGGGGTACGAGCAGTACTTC. Its translation: CASSVGEGSGYEQYF.

This clone has only one observation. The rearrangement uses TRBV4-1 and TRBJ1-4; D is perhaps TRBD1 (5 bases). V was shortened by 3 bases and J by 0 bases, with 23 bases between the two germline ends. CDR3 size: 20 residues. The germline V gene has CDR1 MGHRA and CDR2 YSYEKL. The DNA for the CDR3 is TGCGCCAGCAGCCACGAACCTCGGACACAAATAAAAGCAACTAATGAAAAACTGTTTTTT. Translating gives CASSHEPRTQIKATNEKLFF.

On this clone itself: A far larger clone is just one base off, so this is likely a read error. The CDR3 DNA sequence: TGTGCCAATAGTTTCTCGGGACATCCGAACACTGAAGCTTTCTTT. Its translation is CANSFSGHPNTEAFF. The rearrangement links TRBV19 to TRBJ1-1, with TRBD1 as a possible D gene (6 bases). This CDR3 contains 15 residues. The germline gives CDR1 LNHDA, CDR2 SQIVND (reference sequence).

The V and J genes are TRBV21-1 and TRBJ2-6; TRBD2 is taken as the D call from the table, unchecked against the DNA. TRBV21-1 is described as a pseudogene. The CDR3 extends over 21 amino acids. CDR3 protein: CASSKARLQKSSLSGANVLTF. Written as DNA, the CDR3 is TGTGCCAGCAGCAAAGCGAGGTTGCAAAAAAGCAGTCTCTCTGGGGCCAACGTCCTGACTTTC.

This clone was seen a single time. The gene calls are TRBV6-1 and TRBJ2-7; tentatively, D is TRBD1 (6 bases). This CDR3 comprises 12 residues. Germline values: CDR1 MNHNS, CDR2 SASEGT. V was clipped by 7 bases and J by 7 bases, with 14 bases between them. The CDR3, as DNA: TGTGCCAGCAACGGACAGACCGGGGAGCAGTACTTC. Amino acids: CASNGQTGEQYF.

This chain uses TRBV5-6 with TRBJ2-7; D is possibly TRBD1 (5 bases). This CDR3 has 12 amino acids. The V end was cut by 1 base, the J end by 5 bases, with 7 bases between. CDR1 SGHDT and CDR2 YYEEEE come from the germline V gene. CDR3 sequence (DNA): TGTGCCAGCAGCTTGCAGGGCGACGAGCAGTACTTC. Amino acids: CASSLQGDEQYF.